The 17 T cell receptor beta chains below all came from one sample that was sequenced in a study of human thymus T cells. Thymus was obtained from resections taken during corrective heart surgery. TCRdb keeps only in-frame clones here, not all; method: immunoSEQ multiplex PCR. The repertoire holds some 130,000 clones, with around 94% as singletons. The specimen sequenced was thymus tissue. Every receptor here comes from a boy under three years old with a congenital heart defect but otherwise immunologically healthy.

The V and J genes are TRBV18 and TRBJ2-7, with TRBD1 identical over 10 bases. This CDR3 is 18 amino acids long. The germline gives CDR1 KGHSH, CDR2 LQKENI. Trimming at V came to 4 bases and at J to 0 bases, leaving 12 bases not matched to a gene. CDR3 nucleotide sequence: TGTGCCAGCTCACGTCGCATCAACCGGGACAGGGGCTCCTACGAGCAGTACTTC. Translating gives CASSRRINRDRGSYEQYF. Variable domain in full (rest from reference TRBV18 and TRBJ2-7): NAGVMQNPRHLVRRRGQEARLRCSPMKGHSHVYWYRQLPEEGLKFMVYLQKENIIDESGMPKERFSAEFPKEGPSILRIQQVVRGDSAAYFCASSRRINRDRGSYEQYFGPGTRLTVT.

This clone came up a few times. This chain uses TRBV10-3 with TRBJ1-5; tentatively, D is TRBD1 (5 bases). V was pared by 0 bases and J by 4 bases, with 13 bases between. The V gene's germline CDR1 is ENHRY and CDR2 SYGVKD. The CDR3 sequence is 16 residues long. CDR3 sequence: CAISESGGGRNQPQHF. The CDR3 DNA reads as TGTGCCATCAGTGAGTCGGGGGGGGGAAGAAATCAGCCCCAGCATTTT.

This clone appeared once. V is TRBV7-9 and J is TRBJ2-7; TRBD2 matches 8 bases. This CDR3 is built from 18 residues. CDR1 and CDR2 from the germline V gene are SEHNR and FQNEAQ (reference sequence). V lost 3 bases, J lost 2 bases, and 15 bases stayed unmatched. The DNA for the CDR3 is TGTGCCAGCAGCTTGGCAGAGACTGAGCGGGGGTCCGCCTACGAGCAGTACTTC. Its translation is CASSLAETERGSAYEQYF.

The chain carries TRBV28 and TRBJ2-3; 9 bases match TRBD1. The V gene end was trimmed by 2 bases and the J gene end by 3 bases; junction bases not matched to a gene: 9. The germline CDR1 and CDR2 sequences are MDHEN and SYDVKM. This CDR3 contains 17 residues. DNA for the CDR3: TGTGCCAGCAGTTTAGGGACAGGGTCTCTCGGGACAGATACGCAGTATTTT. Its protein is CASSLGTGSLGTDTQYF.

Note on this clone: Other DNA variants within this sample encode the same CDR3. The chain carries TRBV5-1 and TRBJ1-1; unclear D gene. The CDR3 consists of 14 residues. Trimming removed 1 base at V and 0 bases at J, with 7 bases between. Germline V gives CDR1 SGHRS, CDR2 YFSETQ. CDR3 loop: CASSLKGMNTEAFF. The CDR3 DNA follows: TGCGCCAGCAGCTTGAAGGGAATGAACACTGAAGCTTTCTTT.

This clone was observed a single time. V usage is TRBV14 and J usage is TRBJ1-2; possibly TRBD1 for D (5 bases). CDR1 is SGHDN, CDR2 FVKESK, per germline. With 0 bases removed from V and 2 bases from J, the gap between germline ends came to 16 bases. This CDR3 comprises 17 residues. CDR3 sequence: CASSQDHFRDGNYGYTF. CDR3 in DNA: TGTGCCAGCAGCCAAGATCATTTTAGGGACGGAAACTATGGCTACACCTTC.

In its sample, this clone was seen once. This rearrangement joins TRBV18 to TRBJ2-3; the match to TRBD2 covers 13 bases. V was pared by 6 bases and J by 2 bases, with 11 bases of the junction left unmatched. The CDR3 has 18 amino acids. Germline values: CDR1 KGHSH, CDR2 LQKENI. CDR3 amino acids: CASSLSTSGGAYTDTQYF. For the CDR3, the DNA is TGTGCCAGCTCGCTTTCTACTAGCGGGGGGGCCTACACAGATACGCAGTATTTT.

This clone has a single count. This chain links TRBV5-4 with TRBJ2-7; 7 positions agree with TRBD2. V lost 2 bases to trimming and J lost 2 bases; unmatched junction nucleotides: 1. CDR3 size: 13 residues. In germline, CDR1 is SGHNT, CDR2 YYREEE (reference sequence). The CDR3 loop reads CASSFRGAYEQYF. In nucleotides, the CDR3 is TGTGCCAGCAGCTTTCGGGGGGCCTACGAGCAGTACTTC.

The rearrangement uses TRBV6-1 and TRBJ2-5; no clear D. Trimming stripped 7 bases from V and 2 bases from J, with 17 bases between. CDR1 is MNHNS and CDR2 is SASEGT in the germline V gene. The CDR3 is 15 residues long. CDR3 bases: TGTGCCAGCACCCCACACCGAGACCCTCAAGAGACCCAGTACTTC. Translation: CASTPHRDPQETQYF.

The CDR3 protein is CSVPRPDTGELFF. The CDR3 bases are TGCAGCGTTCCCCGGCCCGACACCGGGGAGCTGTTTTTT. The chain uses TRBV29-1 and TRBJ2-2; no clear D. The CDR3 runs to 13 residues. Per germline, CDR1 SQVTM and CDR2 ANQGSEA. V was clipped by 5 bases and J by 3 bases, with 10 bases between them.

The CDR3 here is CASSRLPGQGGEQYF. The CDR3 nucleotides read TGTGCCAGCAGCCGACTTCCGGGACAGGGTGGCGAGCAGTACTTC. J is TRBJ2-7 and V is TRBV11-1, with TRBD1 matching 9 bases. The CDR3 consists of 15 residues. J lost 6 bases, V lost 5 bases, and 11 bases had no gene match. The germline CDR1 and CDR2 sequences are SGHAT and FQDESV (reference sequence).

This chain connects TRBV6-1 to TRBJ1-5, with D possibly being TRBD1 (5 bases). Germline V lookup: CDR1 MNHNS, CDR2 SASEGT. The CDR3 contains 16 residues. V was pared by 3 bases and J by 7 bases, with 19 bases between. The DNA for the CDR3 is TGTGCCAGCAGTGATAAGGTGGCGGGGGTCGGGCAGCCCCAGCATTTT. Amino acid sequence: CASSDKVAGVGQPQHF.

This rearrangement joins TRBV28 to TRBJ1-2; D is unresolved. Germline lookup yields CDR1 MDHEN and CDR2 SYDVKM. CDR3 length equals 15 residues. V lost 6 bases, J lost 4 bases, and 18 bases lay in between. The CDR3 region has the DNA TGTGCCAGCAGGTCTTATGAGGGCGAGAGCTATGGCTACACCTTC. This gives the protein CASRSYEGESYGYTF.

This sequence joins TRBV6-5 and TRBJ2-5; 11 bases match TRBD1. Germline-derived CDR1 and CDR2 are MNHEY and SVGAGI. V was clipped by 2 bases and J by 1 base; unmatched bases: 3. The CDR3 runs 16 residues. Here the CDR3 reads CASSYKGTGGQETQYF. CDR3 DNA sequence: TGTGCCAGCAGTTACAAGGGGACAGGGGGCCAAGAGACCCAGTACTTC.

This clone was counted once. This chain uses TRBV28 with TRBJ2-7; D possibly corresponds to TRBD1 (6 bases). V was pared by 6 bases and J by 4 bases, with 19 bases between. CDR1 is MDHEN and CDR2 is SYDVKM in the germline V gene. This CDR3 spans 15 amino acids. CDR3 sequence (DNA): TGTGCCAGCAGCCTAAGACAGGCAGTATATTACGAGCAGTACTTC. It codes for CASSLRQAVYYEQYF.

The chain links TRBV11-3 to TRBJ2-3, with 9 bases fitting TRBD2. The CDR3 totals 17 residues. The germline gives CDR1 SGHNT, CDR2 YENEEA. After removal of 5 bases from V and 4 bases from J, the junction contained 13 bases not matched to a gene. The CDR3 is CASSPSVTSGGPDTQYF. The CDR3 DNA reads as TGTGCCAGCAGCCCATCCGTCACGAGCGGGGGGCCAGATACGCAGTATTTT.

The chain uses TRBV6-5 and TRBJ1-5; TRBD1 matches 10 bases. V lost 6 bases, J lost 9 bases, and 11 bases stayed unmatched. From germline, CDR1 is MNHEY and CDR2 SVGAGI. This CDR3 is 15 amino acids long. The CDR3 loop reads CASRRTTGGKGPQHF. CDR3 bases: TGTGCCAGCAGAAGGACGACAGGGGGCAAGGGGCCCCAGCATTTT.